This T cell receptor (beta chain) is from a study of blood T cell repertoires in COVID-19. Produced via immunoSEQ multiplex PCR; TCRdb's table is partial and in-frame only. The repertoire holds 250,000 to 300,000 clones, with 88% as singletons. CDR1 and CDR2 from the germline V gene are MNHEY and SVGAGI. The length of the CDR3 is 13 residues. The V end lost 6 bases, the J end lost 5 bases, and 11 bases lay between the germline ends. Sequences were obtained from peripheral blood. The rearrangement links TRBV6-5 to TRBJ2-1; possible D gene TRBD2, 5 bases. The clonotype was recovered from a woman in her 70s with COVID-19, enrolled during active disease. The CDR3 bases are TGTGCCAGCAGCGAGAGGGCGAACAATGAGCAGTTCTTC. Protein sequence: CASSERANNEQFF.